One and the same sample provided the 13 T cell receptor beta chains below, sequenced in a study of blood T cell repertoires in COVID-19. Repertoires were generated with immunoSEQ multiplex PCR, while TCRdb's copy carries only in-frame clones and drops some. The top ten clones hold 10% to 15% of a sample with about 440,000 clones, around 88% of them seen once. Source material: peripheral blood. The source of these receptors is a woman between 45 and 65 years old with COVID-19, enrolled during active disease.

The chain has TRBV5-1 and TRBJ1-5; D remains ambiguous. This CDR3 is built from 15 residues. Germline-derived CDR1 and CDR2 are SGHRS and YFSETQ. Trimming pared 4 bases from V and 8 bases from J, leaving 19 bases between. The CDR3 sequence is CASSPDGEIRKPQHF. DNA of the CDR3: TGCGCCAGCAGCCCAGACGGGGAGATTCGGAAGCCCCAGCATTTT.

This clone occurred once. The rearrangement uses TRBV6-1 and TRBJ1-5, with 8 bases matching TRBD1. V dropped 3 bases and J dropped 1; count of bases not matched to a gene: 5. Germline-derived CDR1 and CDR2 are MNHNS and SASEGT. This CDR3 is built from 16 residues. In DNA, the CDR3 is TGTGCCAGCAGTGACCCCAGGGGGCGAAGCAATCAGCCCCAGCATTTT. Translation: CASSDPRGRSNQPQHF.

The chain joins TRBV7-2 to TRBJ2-1, with TRBD2 identical over 10 bases. There are 15 residues in the CDR3. The germline CDR1 and CDR2 sequences are SGHTA and FQGNSA. V shed 9 bases and J 0 bases; nucleotides not matched to a gene: 5. The CDR3 is CASLASGSSYNEQFF. The CDR3 nucleotides read TGTGCCAGTTTAGCTAGCGGGAGCTCCTACAATGAGCAGTTCTTC.

Only one count was recorded for this clone. The rearrangement uses TRBV4-1 and TRBJ1-4; 9 nucleotides line up with TRBD1. Germline V gives CDR1 MGHRA, CDR2 YSYEKL. Trimming at V came to 1 base and at J to 1 base, leaving 10 bases not matched to a gene. The CDR3 is 19 residues long. CDR3 DNA sequence: TGCGCCAGCAGCCAAGGGGACAGGGAGAGGGGTTTAACTAATGAAAAACTGTTTTTT. Protein sequence: CASSQGDRERGLTNEKLFF.

The chain employs TRBV15 and TRBJ2-5; maybe TRBD2 (5 bases). Deletions cut 8 bases from V and 5 bases from J, with 15 bases between. The CDR3 totals 13 residues. Germline-derived CDR1 and CDR2 are LNHNV and YYDKDF (reference sequence). The CDR3 coding sequence is TGTGCCACCGAGGTGAGGGTCCGGGAGACCCAGTACTTC. It encodes CATEVRVRETQYF.

The chain links TRBV19 to TRBJ1-2; D unclear. CDR3 length: 13 residues. With 3 bases removed from V and 6 bases from J, the gap between germline ends came to 11 bases. CDR1 LNHDA and CDR2 SQIVND come from the germline V gene (reference sequence). The CDR3 DNA sequence: TGTGCCAGTAGTATTGCGAGGGCCGATGGCTACACCTTC. This sequence encodes CASSIARADGYTF.

V usage is TRBV11-2 and J usage is TRBJ2-4; D gene uncertain. The V end was cut by 2 bases, the J end by 5 bases, with 7 bases between. Looked up from germline, CDR1 is SGHAT and CDR2 is FQNNGV. The CDR3 runs to 13 residues. CDR3 protein: CASSLLPENIQYF. The DNA of the CDR3 is TGTGCCAGCAGCTTACTACCCGAAAACATTCAGTACTTC.

The chain combines TRBV6-6 with TRBJ1-1; 9 bases map to TRBD1. The CDR3 runs 14 residues. CDR1 and CDR2 from the germline V gene are MNHNY and SVGAGI (reference sequence). After removal of 4 bases from V and 4 bases from J, the junction contained 4 bases not matched to a gene. The CDR3 DNA sequence: TGTGCCAGCAGTTGGACAGGGGATAGCACTGAAGCTTTCTTT. Its translation is CASSWTGDSTEAFF.

As for this clone: The sample has other DNA sequences that encode this CDR3 too. The rearrangement links TRBV19 to TRBJ1-6; 7 bases map to TRBD1. The CDR3 consists of 14 residues. Germline trimming cut 4 bases from V and 8 bases from J; bases unmatched to any gene: 5. The germline gives CDR1 LNHDA, CDR2 SQIVND (reference sequence). Written as DNA, the CDR3 is TGTGCCAGTAGTACCGGACAGGAGGATTCACCCCTCCACTTT. Amino acid sequence: CASSTGQEDSPLHF.

The chain has TRBV10-3 and TRBJ2-7; a possible D gene is TRBD2 (6 bases). CDR3 size: 15 residues. In germline, CDR1 is ENHRY, CDR2 SYGVKD. The V end lost 7 bases, the J end lost 4 bases, and 20 bases lay between the germline ends. The CDR3 DNA is TGTGCCATCACACCCTCGACCGGGGCGGGATACGAGCAGTACTTC. This translates into CAITPSTGAGYEQYF.

Ten or more counts support this clone. The chain combines TRBV19 with TRBJ1-3; D is unclear. Looked up from germline, CDR1 is LNHDA and CDR2 is SQIVND (reference sequence). This CDR3 spans 14 amino acids. V dropped 9 bases and J dropped 0 bases, with 12 bases sitting between them. CDR3 sequence: CASRGFFSGNTIYF. DNA of the CDR3: TGTGCCAGCCGGGGATTCTTCTCTGGAAACACCATATATTTT.

This clone has only a few counts. V usage is TRBV21-1 and J usage is TRBJ1-1; the table's D call, TRBD1, has no DNA check behind it. TRBV21-1 constitutes a pseudogene. The CDR3 extends over 12 amino acids. CDR3 sequence: CASSKRRTEAFF. DNA for the CDR3: TGTGCCAGCAGCAAAAGAAGGACAGAAGCTTTCTTT.

The chain uses TRBV6-5 and TRBJ2-7, with 8 bases aligning to TRBD1. The CDR3 covers 14 residues. Germline CDR1 and CDR2: MNHEY and SVGAGI. Trimming removed 6 bases from V and 2 bases from J; junction bases left unmatched: 6. The chain's CDR3 is CASSSWDRPYEQYF. The CDR3 nucleotides are TGTGCCAGCAGCTCATGGGACAGGCCCTACGAGCAGTACTTC.